Shown below are 8 T cell receptor beta chains from a single sample sequenced in a study of beta chain features in type 1 diabetes. General study results and limits: Across all four CD4+ subsets, people with type 1 diabetes showed modestly shorter TCRB CDR3s.

cDNA synthesis used the whole RNA isolate, giving expressed TCRB sequences. Assay: immunoSEQ multiplex PCR; the TCRdb copy retains only in-frame clones and omits some. Of some 160,000 clones in the sample, approximately 9.1% were seen once. The antigens for these receptors are not known. The sample taken for sequencing was central memory CD4+ T cells from blood. Receptors originate from a woman aged 25-40 years with type 1 diabetes.

The chain links TRBV14 to TRBJ1-1; D gene unclear. This CDR3 is 16 amino acids long. V was trimmed by 0 bases and J by 4 bases, leaving 15 bases between them. Germline V gene lookup returns CDR1 SGHDN and CDR2 FVKESK. The chain's CDR3 is CASSQDRGTEGTEAFF. The CDR3 nucleotides are TGTGCCAGCAGCCAAGATAGAGGCACAGAGGGCACTGAAGCTTTCTTT.

This clone was counted a few times. The V call is TRBV5-1, the J call TRBJ1-1, with unresolved D. CDR3 length equals 14 residues. Trimming pared 1 base from V and 1 base from J, leaving 8 bases between. Germline CDR1 is SGHRS and CDR2 is YFSETQ. The CDR3 nucleotides are TGCGCCAGCAGCTTGTTCGGAGGGAACACTGAAGCTTTCTTT. Translated: CASSLFGGNTEAFF.

The chain uses TRBV11-3 and TRBJ1-1; D is unclear. This CDR3 comprises 14 residues. Between the trimmed V and J ends, which lost 0 bases and 1 base, there was a span of 6 bases. Germline values: CDR1 SGHNT, CDR2 YENEEA. For the CDR3, the DNA is TGTGCCAGCAGCTTAGACGGTTCGAACACTGAAGCTTTCTTT. Translating it yields CASSLDGSNTEAFF.

J is TRBJ2-5 and V is TRBV11-2, with unresolved D. Trimming shortened V by 4 bases and J by 2 bases, and 11 bases separated the two germline ends. The germline V gene has CDR1 SGHAT and CDR2 FQNNGV. The CDR3 is 14 amino acids. The DNA of the CDR3 is TGTGCCAGCAGCTCCTCTCGCGCACAAGAGACCCAGTACTTC. Protein product: CASSSSRAQETQYF. Using reference TRBV11-2 and TRBJ2-5 for the parts outside the CDR3, the full variable domain is EAGVAQSPRYKIIEKRQSVAFWCNPISGHATLYWYQQILGQGPKLLIQFQNNGVVDDSQLPKDRFSAERLKGVDSTLKIQPAKLEDSAVYLCASSSSRAQETQYFGPGTRLLVL.

Remarks on this clone: The junction departs from the called germline gene at one end, perhaps through a read error. The chain recombines TRBV7-7 with TRBJ2-1, with D possibly being TRBD2 (6 bases). The germline CDR1 and CDR2 sequences are SSHAT and FNYEAQ (reference sequence). The CDR3 contains 16 residues. This chain's CDR3 is CASSPQGGGYDNEQFF. DNA of the CDR3: TGTGCTAGCAGCCCCCAAGGTGGGGGGTACGACAATGAGCAGTTCTTC.

This clone was picked up a small number of times. The sample carries other DNA sequences with the same CDR3. J is TRBJ1-5 and V is TRBV29-1; unclear D gene. V was pared by 4 bases and J by 0 bases, with 7 bases between. CDR3 length: 13 amino acids. In germline, CDR1 is SQVTM, CDR2 ANQGSEA. CDR3 sequence (DNA): TGCAGCGTTGCAGGCAATAGCAATCAGCCCCAGCATTTT. This encodes CSVAGNSNQPQHF.

CDR3 DNA: TGTGCCAGCAGCCAATTACGAGGAGGGGAAGAGACCCAGTACTTC. Its translation: CASSQLRGGEETQYF. This chain joins TRBV14 and TRBJ2-5, with D perhaps TRBD2 (6 bases). From germline, CDR1 is SGHDN and CDR2 FVKESK. This CDR3 is built from 15 residues. V was clipped by 2 bases and J by 3 bases, with 13 bases between them.

CDR3 coding DNA: TGTGCCAGCATGTGGGAGTCCTACAATGAGCAGTTCTTC. It specifies CASMWESYNEQFF. The chain joins TRBV2 to TRBJ2-1; tentatively, D is TRBD2 (5 bases). Germline V gene data show CDR1 as SNHLY and CDR2 as FYNNEI. The CDR3 contains 13 residues. V was clipped by 7 bases and J by 1 base, with 8 bases between them. Together with reference TRBV2 and TRBJ2-1, the CDR3 gives the full variable domain: EPEVTQTPSHQVTQMGQEVILRCVPISNHLYFYWYRQILGQKVEFLVSFYNNEISEKSEIFDDQFSVERPDGSNFTLKIRSTKLEDSAMYFCASMWESYNEQFFGPGTRLTVL.